This TCR beta chain was obtained from a study of blood T cell repertoires in COVID-19. The wider study: Material from acute and convalescent COVID-19 was sourced from the United States, Italy and Spain. In each case, the material was cDNA or gDNA derived from T cells, B-cell-depleted T cells, or PBMCs.

This clone was seen only once. Clones were read by immunoSEQ multiplex PCR, and TCRdb kept only the in-frame ones, dropping some. The table has about 100,000 clones, around 88% seen once. V dropped 0 bases and J dropped 7 bases, with 26 bases sitting between them. CDR1 is SGHDN, CDR2 FVKESK, per germline. CDR3 length: 19 residues. The chain links TRBV14 to TRBJ2-3; maybe TRBD2 (5 bases). This sequence was found in a human donor in a cohort sampled during active COVID-19. Sequenced material: peripheral blood. CDR3 DNA sequence: TGTGCCAGCAGCCAAGAAGGGAGTGGAGGACTTGGGGTCGCCTATACGCAGTATTTT. This translates into CASSQEGSGGLGVAYTQYF.